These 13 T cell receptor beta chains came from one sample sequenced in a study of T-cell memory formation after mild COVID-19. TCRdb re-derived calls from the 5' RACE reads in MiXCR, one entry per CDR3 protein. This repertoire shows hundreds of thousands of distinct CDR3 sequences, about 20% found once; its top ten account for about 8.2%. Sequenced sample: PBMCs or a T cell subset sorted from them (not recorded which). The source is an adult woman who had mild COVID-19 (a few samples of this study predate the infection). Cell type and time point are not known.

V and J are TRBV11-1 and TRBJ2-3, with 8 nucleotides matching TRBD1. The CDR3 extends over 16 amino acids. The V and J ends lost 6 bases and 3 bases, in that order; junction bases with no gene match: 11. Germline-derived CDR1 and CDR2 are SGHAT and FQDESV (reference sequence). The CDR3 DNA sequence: TGTGCCAGCAGTCTAGGACAGGGTATTACGACAGATACGCAGTATTTT. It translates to CASSLGQGITTDTQYF.

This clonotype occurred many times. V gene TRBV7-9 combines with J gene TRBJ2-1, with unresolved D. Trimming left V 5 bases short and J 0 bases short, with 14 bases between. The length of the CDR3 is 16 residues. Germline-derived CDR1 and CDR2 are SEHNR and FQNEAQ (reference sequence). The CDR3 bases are TGTGCCAGCAGCCCGACCCCACGCAACTCCTACAATGAGCAGTTCTTC. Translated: CASSPTPRNSYNEQFF.

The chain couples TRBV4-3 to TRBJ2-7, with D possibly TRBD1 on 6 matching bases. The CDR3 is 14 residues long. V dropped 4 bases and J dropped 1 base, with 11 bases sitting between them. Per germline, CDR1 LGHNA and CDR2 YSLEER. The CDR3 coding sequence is TGCGCCAGCAGCCGGATACAGGGTTCCTACGAGCAGTACTTC. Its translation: CASSRIQGSYEQYF.

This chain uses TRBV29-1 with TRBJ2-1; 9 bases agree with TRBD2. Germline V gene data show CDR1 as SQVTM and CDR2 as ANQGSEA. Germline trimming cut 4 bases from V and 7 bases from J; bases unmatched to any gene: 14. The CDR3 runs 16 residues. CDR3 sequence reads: CSVAHLAGGGINEQFF. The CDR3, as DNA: TGCAGCGTTGCCCATCTGGCGGGAGGGGGGATAAATGAGCAGTTCTTC.

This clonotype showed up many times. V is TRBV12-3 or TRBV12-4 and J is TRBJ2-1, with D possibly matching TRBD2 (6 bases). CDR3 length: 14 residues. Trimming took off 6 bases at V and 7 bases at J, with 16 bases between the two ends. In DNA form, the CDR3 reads TGTGCCAGCAGACTAGGAGGGACGGGAAATGAGCAGTTCTTC. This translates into CASRLGGTGNEQFF.

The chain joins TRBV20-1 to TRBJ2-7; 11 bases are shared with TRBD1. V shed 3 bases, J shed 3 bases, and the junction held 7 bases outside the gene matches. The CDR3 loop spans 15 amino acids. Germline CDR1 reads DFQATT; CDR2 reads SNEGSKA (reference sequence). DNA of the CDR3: TGCAGTGCTAGCAGACGGACAGGGGGCTTCTACGAGCAGTACTTC. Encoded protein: CSASRRTGGFYEQYF.

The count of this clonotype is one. DNA of the CDR3: TGCAGCGGCTCCGGGACAGGGGGCTACGAGCAGTACTTC. It is translated as CSGSGTGGYEQYF. The chain is built from TRBV29-1 and TRBJ2-7, with 11 bases lining up with TRBD1. After removal of 7 bases from V and 3 bases from J, the junction contained 5 bases not matched to a gene. Germline CDR1 SQVTM, CDR2 ANQGSEA. This CDR3 is built from 13 residues.

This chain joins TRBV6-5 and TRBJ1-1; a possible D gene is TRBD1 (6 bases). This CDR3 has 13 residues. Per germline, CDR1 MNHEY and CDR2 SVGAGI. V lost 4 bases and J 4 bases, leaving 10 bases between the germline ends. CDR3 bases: TGTGCCAGCAGTTCCGAGGGGGGCACTGAAGCTTTCTTT. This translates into CASSSEGGTEAFF.

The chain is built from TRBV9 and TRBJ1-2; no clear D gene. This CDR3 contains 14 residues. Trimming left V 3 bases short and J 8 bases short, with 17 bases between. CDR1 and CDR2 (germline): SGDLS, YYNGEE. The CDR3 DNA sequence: TGTGCCAGCAGCGGAGTGGGGATCTCAATCGGCTACACCTTC. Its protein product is CASSGVGISIGYTF.

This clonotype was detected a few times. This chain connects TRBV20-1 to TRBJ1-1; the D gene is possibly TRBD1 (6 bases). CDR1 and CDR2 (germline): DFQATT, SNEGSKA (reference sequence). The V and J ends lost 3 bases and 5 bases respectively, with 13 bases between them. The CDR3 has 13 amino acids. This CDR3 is CSARGGPGTEAFF. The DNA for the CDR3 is TGCAGTGCTAGGGGGGGGCCGGGGACTGAAGCTTTCTTT.

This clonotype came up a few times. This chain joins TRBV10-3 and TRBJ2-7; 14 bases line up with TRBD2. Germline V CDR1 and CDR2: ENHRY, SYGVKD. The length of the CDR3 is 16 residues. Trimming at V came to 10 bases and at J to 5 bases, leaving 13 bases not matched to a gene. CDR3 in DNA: TGTGCCACCGCGGCCGGGACTAGCGGGGGCGGGGACGAGCAGTACTTC. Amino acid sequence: CATAAGTSGGGDEQYF.

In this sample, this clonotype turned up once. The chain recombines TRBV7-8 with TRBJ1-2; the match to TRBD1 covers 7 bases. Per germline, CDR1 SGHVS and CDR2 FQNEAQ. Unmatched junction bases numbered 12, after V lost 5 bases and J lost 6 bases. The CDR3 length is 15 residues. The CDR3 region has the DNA TGTGCCAGCAGCCTGATTCAGGGACAGCCTCATGGCTACACCTTC. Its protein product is CASSLIQGQPHGYTF.

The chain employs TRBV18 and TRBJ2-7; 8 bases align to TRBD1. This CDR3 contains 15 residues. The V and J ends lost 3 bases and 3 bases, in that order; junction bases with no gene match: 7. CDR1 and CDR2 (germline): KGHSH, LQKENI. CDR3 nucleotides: TGTGCCAGCTCACCGTTCGGGACAGGCTTCTACGAGCAGTACTTC. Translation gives CASSPFGTGFYEQYF. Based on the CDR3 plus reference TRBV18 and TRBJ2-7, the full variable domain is NAGVMQNPRHLVRRRGQEARLRCSPMKGHSHVYWYRQLPEEGLKFMVYLQKENIIDESGMPKERFSAEFPKEGPSILRIQQVVRGDSAAYFCASSPFGTGFYEQYFGPGTRLTVT.